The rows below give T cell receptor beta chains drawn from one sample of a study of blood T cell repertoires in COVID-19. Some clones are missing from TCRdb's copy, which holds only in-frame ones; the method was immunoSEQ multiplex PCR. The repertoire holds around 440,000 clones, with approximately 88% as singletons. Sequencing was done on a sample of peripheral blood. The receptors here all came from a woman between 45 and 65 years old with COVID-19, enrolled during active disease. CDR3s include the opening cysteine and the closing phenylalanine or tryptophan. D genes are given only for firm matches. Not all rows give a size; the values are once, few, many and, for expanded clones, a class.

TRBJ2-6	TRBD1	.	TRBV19	CASNWQGDSGANVLTF	TGTGCCAGTAATTGGCAGGGGGACTCTGGGGCCAACGTCCTGACTTTC
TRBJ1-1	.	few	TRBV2	CASSADSIAEAFF	TGTGCCAGCAGCGCAGACTCCATAGCTGAAGCTTTCTTT
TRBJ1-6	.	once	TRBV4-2	CASSQERDYNSPLHF	TGTGCCAGCAGCCAAGAGCGGGACTATAATTCACCCCTCCACTTT
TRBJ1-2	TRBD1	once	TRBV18	CASSPDSGTAYGYTF	TGTGCCAGCTCACCTGATTCCGGGACAGCCTATGGCTACACCTTC
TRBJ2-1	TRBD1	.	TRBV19	CASTPTGITYNEQFF	TGTGCCAGTACCCCGACAGGGATAACCTACAATGAGCAGTTCTTC
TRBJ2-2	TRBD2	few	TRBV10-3	CAISDPGGGLAAGELFF	TGTGCCATCAGTGACCCCGGCGGGGGACTAGCGGCCGGGGAGCTGTTTTTT
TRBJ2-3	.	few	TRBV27	CASAGRGPTDTQYF	TGTGCCAGCGCCGGGCGGGGTCCCACAGATACGCAGTATTTT
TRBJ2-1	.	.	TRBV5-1	CASSLDMGGRNEQFF	TGCGCCAGCAGCTTGGATATGGGAGGTCGCAATGAGCAGTTCTTC
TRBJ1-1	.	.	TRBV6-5	CASARTVQNTEAFF	TGTGCCAGCGCACGGACAGTTCAGAACACTGAAGCTTTCTTT
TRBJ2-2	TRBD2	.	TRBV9	CASSPGGATGELFF	TGTGCCAGCAGCCCGGGGGGGGCGACCGGGGAGCTGTTTTTT
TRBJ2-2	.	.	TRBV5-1	CASRRGNTGELFF	TGCGCCAGCAGGCGGGGTAACACCGGGGAGCTGTTTTTT
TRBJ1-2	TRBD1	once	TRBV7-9	CASSLRGGNYGYTF	TGTGCCAGCAGCTTAAGAGGGGGCAACTATGGCTACACCTTC
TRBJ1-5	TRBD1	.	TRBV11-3	CASSKGRDRKFLPQHF	TGTGCCAGCTCCAAGGGCCGGGACAGGAAGTTCCTACCCCAGCATTTT
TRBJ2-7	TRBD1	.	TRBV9	CASSVHPPGGTGGEQYF	TGTGCCAGCAGCGTACACCCCCCCGGCGGGACAGGAGGGGAGCAGTACTTC
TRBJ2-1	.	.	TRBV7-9	CASSRPGGAYNEQFF	TGTGCCAGCAGCCGCCCTGGGGGCGCATACAATGAGCAGTTCTTC
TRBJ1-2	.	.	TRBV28	CASSRPAAAHGEGYGYTF	TGTGCCAGCAGCCGTCCTGCCGCGGCCCACGGGGAAGGCTATGGCTACACCTTC
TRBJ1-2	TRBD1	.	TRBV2	CASSGQANYGYTF	TGTGCCAGCAGCGGACAGGCTAACTATGGCTACACCTTC
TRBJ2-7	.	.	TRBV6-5	CASSYSASRAYEQYF	TGTGCCAGCAGTTACTCGGCCTCCAGGGCCTACGAGCAGTACTTC
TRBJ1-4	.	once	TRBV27	CASQGIWKAGELFF	TGTGCCAGCCAAGGGATCTGGAAGGCAGGGGAACTGTTTTTT
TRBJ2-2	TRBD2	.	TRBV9	CASSVQGGGVTGELFF	TGTGCCAGCAGCGTACAGGGCGGGGGTGTCACCGGGGAGCTGTTTTTT
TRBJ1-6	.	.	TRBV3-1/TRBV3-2	CASSQDEQRLGSPLHF	TGTGCCAGCAGCCAAGATGAGCAGCGCCTTGGTTCACCCCTCCACTTT
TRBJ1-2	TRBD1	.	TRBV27	CASSLAGQGADGYTF	TGTGCCAGCAGTTTAGCCGGACAGGGGGCGGATGGCTACACCTTC
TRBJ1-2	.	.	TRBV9	CASSVGQSYGYTF	TGTGCCAGCAGCGTAGGGCAGTCCTATGGCTACACCTTC
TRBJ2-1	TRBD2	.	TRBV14	CASSQRGGYNEQFF	TGTGCCAGCAGCCAACGGGGGGGTTACAATGAGCAGTTCTTC
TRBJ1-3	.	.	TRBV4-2	CASSEAGDNGNTIYF	TGTGCCAGCAGCGAGGCAGGGGATAACGGAAACACCATATATTTT
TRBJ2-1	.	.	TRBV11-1	CASSLPGGAYNEQFF	TGTGCCAGCAGCCTCCCCGGAGGAGCTTACAATGAGCAGTTCTTC